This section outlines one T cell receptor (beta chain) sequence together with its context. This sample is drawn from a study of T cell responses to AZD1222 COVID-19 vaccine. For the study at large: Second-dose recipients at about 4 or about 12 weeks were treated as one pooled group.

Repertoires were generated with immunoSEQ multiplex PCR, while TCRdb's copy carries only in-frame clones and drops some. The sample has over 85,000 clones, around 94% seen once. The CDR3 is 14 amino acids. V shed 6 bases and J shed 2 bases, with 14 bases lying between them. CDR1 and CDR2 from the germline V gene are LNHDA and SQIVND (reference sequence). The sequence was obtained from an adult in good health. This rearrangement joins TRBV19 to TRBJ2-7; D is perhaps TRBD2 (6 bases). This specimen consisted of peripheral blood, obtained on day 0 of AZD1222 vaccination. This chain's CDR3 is CASSQGTLAYEQYF. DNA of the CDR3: TGTGCCAGTAGCCAAGGGACTCTCGCCTACGAGCAGTACTTC.